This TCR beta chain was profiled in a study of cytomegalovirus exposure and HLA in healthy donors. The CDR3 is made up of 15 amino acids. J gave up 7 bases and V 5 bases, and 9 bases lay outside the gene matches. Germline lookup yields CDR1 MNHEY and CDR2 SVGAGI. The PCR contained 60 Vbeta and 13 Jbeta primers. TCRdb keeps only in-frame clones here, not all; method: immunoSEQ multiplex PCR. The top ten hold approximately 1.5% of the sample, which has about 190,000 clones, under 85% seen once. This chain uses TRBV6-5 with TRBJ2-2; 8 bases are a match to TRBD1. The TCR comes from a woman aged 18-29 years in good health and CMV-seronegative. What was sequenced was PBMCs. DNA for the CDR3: TGTGCCAGCAGTATCGTCGGACAGGGCGGCGGGGAGCTGTTTTTT. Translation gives CASSIVGQGGGELFF.